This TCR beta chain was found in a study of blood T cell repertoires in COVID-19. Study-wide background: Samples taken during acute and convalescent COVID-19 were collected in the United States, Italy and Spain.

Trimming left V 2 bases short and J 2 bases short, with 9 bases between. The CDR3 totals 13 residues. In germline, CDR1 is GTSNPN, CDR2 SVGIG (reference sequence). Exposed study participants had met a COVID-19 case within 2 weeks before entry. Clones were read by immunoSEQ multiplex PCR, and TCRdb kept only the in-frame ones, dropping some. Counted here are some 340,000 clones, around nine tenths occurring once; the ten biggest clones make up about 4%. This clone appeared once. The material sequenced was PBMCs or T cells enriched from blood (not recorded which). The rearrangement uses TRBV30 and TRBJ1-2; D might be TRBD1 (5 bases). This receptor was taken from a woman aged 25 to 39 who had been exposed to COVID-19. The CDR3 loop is CAWSWGVNYGYTF. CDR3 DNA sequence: TGTGCCTGGAGTTGGGGGGTGAACTATGGCTACACCTTC.